This T cell receptor beta chain was documented in a study of blood T cell repertoires in COVID-19. Across the whole study: Samples representing acute and convalescent COVID-19 were sourced from the United States, Italy and Spain.

Authors' methods: Reference gene primer amplification yielded estimated nucleated cell counts. Using immunoSEQ multiplex PCR, the repertoire was profiled, and TCRdb retains in-frame clones only, with some absent. D and trimming were read from the DNA, whereas the V and J calls and clone size are those reported in that table. This table has about 130,000 clones, around 86% appearing once. Germline assignment: CDR1 LGHDT and CDR2 YNNKEL (reference sequence). The CDR3 totals 14 residues. Losses at the gene ends were 4 bases for V and 6 bases for J; bases not matched to a gene: 7. Source material: peripheral blood. This clonotype was obtained from a man aged 60 to 69 with acute or convalescent COVID-19. V usage is TRBV3-1 (or the pseudogene TRBV3-2) and J usage is TRBJ1-2, with TRBD1 matching 8 bases. The CDR3 DNA reads as TGTGCCAGCAGCCTCAGGCAGGGGGCGAATGGCTACACCTTC. This sequence encodes CASSLRQGANGYTF.